The 10 T cell receptor beta chains below come from one sample, sequenced in a study of beta chain features in type 1 diabetes. Whole-study findings and limits: People with Type 1 diabetes carried modestly yet significantly shorter TCRB CDR3s in all four CD4+ subsets.

The authors reverse transcribed all of the isolated RNA, so sequencing captured expressed TCRB transcripts. Clones were sequenced by immunoSEQ multiplex PCR, and TCRdb holds only the in-frame ones, with some missing. The data contain about 170,000 clones, around 8% of them singletons. Antigens of these TCRs are unknown. The sequenced material came from central memory CD4+ T cells from blood. Receptor source: a woman between 40 and 50 years old with type 1 diabetes.

The chain joins TRBV4-3 to TRBJ2-2; 9 bases are a match to TRBD1. This CDR3 is built from 16 residues. V was clipped by 4 bases and J by 4 bases; unmatched bases: 7. CDR1 and CDR2 from the germline V gene are LGHNA and YSLEER. As DNA, the CDR3 is TGCGCCAGCAGCCCTCGTGGGACAGGGCTCACCGGGGAGCTGTTTTTT. It encodes CASSPRGTGLTGELFF.

This clone was counted between two and nine times. The V gene is TRBV4-3, the J gene TRBJ2-7; 7 positions match TRBD1. Trimming cost V 0 bases and J 5 bases; bases outside gene matches: 7. CDR1 LGHNA and CDR2 YSLEER come from the germline V gene. The CDR3 contains 15 residues. The CDR3 sequence is CASSQEWDSRDEQYF. The CDR3 region has the DNA TGCGCCAGCAGCCAAGAGTGGGACAGCCGGGACGAGCAGTACTTC.

This clone was counted between two and nine times. The chain carries TRBV9 and TRBJ1-2; the match to TRBD1 covers 8 bases. There are 15 residues in the CDR3. Per germline, CDR1 SGDLS and CDR2 YYNGEE. Trimming took 0 bases from V and 5 from J; bases not matched to a gene: 6. In DNA form, the CDR3 reads TGTGCCAGCAGCGTAGATGCAGGGGGCGATTATGGCTACACCTTC. As protein: CASSVDAGGDYGYTF.

The rearrangement uses TRBV6-1 and TRBJ1-2; possible D gene TRBD1, 5 bases. Per the germline V gene, CDR1 is MNHNS and CDR2 is SASEGT. Trimming took off 6 bases at V and 4 bases at J, with 15 bases between the two ends. The CDR3 consists of 14 residues. The CDR3 sequence: CASSPGGERYGYTF. Here the CDR3 DNA reads TGTGCCAGCAGCCCCGGGGGGGAGCGCTATGGCTACACCTTC.

The gene calls are TRBV9 and TRBJ2-5, with 7 nucleotides matching TRBD1. This CDR3 contains 13 residues. The germline V gene has CDR1 SGDLS and CDR2 YYNGEE. The V and J ends lost 5 bases and 2 bases, in that order; junction bases with no gene match: 3. The CDR3 DNA follows: TGTGCCAGCAGAGAGGGACAGCAAGAGACCCAGTACTTC. This gives the protein CASREGQQETQYF. The full variable domain, its missing parts supplied by reference TRBV9 and TRBJ2-5, is DSGVTQTPKHLITATGQRVTLRCSPRSGDLSVYWYQQSLDQGLQFLIQYYNGEERAKGNILERFSAQQFPDLHSELNLSSLELGDSALYFCASREGQQETQYFGPGTRLLVL.

This clone was picked up a small number of times. The chain joins TRBV5-1 to TRBJ2-7; 10 bases map to TRBD1. The CDR3 extends over 16 amino acids. Germline V gene data show CDR1 as SGHRS and CDR2 as YFSETQ. Trimming at V came to 3 bases and at J to 6 bases, leaving 12 bases not matched to a gene. CDR3 coding DNA: TGCGCCAGCAGCTCCAAGGAAGGGAGGACAGGGGGCGAGCAGTACTTC. It codes for CASSSKEGRTGGEQYF. The full variable domain, with the rest looked up from reference TRBV5-1 and TRBJ2-7, is KAGVTQTPRYLIKTRGQQVTLSCSPISGHRSVSWYQQTPGQGLQFLFEYFSETQRNKGNFPGRFSGRQFSNSRSEMNVSTLELGDSALYLCASSSKEGRTGGEQYFGPGTRLTVT.

This clone was found a few times. The genes are TRBV6-1 and TRBJ1-4; 9 nucleotides match TRBD1. Trimming at V came to 3 bases and at J to 7 bases, leaving 3 bases not matched to a gene. Germline values: CDR1 MNHNS, CDR2 SASEGT. The CDR3 has 14 amino acids. The CDR3 coding sequence is TGTGCCAGCAGTGAGGGACAGGGACGTGAAAAACTGTTTTTT. Translating it yields CASSEGQGREKLFF.

There are a few counts of this clone. The chain uses TRBV2 and TRBJ1-1; possible D gene TRBD1, 6 bases. Germline CDR1 and CDR2: SNHLY and FYNNEI. The CDR3 totals 14 residues. Trimming pared 4 bases from V and 0 bases from J, leaving 9 bases between. The chain's CDR3 is CASSGQGMNTEAFF. DNA for the CDR3: TGTGCCAGCAGTGGCCAGGGGATGAACACTGAAGCTTTCTTT.

This chain links TRBV27 with TRBJ2-5, with a possible D match to TRBD2 (6 bases). Looked up from germline, CDR1 is MNHEY and CDR2 is SMNVEV (reference sequence). The CDR3 is 13 amino acids. Trimming cost V 6 bases and J 7 bases, with 15 bases left between them. DNA of the CDR3: TGTGCCAGCAGGGGAGGCTCCCGGGGGACCCAGTACTTC. Its protein is CASRGGSRGTQYF.

This clone came up a few times. The rearrangement links TRBV9 to TRBJ1-2, with 10 bases lining up with TRBD1. The trim removed 2 bases at V and 2 bases at J, leaving 0 bases unmatched. The CDR3 consists of 14 residues. Germline-derived CDR1 and CDR2 are SGDLS and YYNGEE. CDR3 sequence reads: CASSVGQGNYGYTF. In DNA, the CDR3 is TGTGCCAGCAGCGTGGGACAGGGGAACTATGGCTACACCTTC.